A single sample is the source of the 17 T cell receptor beta chains below, sequenced in a study of blood T cell repertoires in COVID-19. Sequencing was performed with immunoSEQ multiplex PCR; in TCRdb, only in-frame clones are kept and a portion is missing. The repertoire holds roughly 300,000 clones, with roughly nine tenths as singletons. Sequenced sample: PBMCs or T cells enriched from blood (not recorded which). Receptor source: a woman in her twenties or thirties who had recovered from COVID-19.

The V call is TRBV7-6, the J call TRBJ2-5; weak D call: TRBD2 (5 bases). Germline V gene data show CDR1 as SGHVS and CDR2 as FNYEAQ. V was shortened by 5 bases and J by 5 bases, with 15 bases between the two germline ends. The CDR3 runs to 14 residues. For the CDR3, the DNA is TGTGCCAGCAGCCTCGGTACGGGCGGGGAGACCCAGTACTTC. Protein: CASSLGTGGETQYF.

Points on this clone: Other DNA sequences of this sample code for an identical CDR3. The chain combines TRBV28 with TRBJ1-2; 9 nucleotides match TRBD1. With 6 bases clipped from V and 5 bases from J, the junction kept 7 bases outside the gene matches. Per the germline V gene, CDR1 is MDHEN and CDR2 is SYDVKM. The CDR3 consists of 14 residues. The CDR3 region has the DNA TGTGCCAGCAGCTCTCCGGGACAGGGATATGGCTACACCTTC. It translates to CASSSPGQGYGYTF.

The chain couples TRBV19 to TRBJ1-1; D ambiguous. The CDR3 covers 13 residues. V lost 4 bases and J 1 base, leaving 7 bases between the germline ends. Germline V lookup: CDR1 LNHDA, CDR2 SQIVND (reference sequence). The CDR3 DNA sequence: TGTGCCAGTAGTAAGGGAGAGAACACTGAAGCTTTCTTT. Translated, it gives CASSKGENTEAFF.

The chain couples TRBV19 to TRBJ2-6; 7 bases align to TRBD1. Germline values: CDR1 LNHDA, CDR2 SQIVND (reference sequence). With 5 bases clipped from V and 1 base from J, the junction kept 11 bases outside the gene matches. There are 18 residues in the CDR3. This chain's CDR3 is CASSPGQLTLSGANVLTF. The CDR3 DNA sequence: TGTGCCAGTAGTCCGGGACAGCTTACCCTTTCTGGGGCCAACGTCCTGACTTTC.

The V gene is TRBV30, the J gene TRBJ1-6; TRBD1 agrees at 8 bases. J lost 9 bases, V lost 0 bases, and 7 bases had no gene match. CDR1 and CDR2 from the germline V gene are GTSNPN and SVGIG (reference sequence). This CDR3 has 15 amino acids. The CDR3 region is CAWSVTTGDSSPLHF. The CDR3 nucleotides read TGTGCCTGGAGTGTTACGACAGGGGATAGTTCACCCCTCCACTTT.

This clone was counted only a few times. The chain employs TRBV7-8 and TRBJ2-5, with unresolved D. Trimming removed 3 bases at V and 1 base at J, with 9 bases between. The germline gives CDR1 SGHVS, CDR2 FQNEAQ. The CDR3 has 14 residues. CDR3 amino acids: CASSFRVPQETQYF. In DNA form, the CDR3 reads TGTGCCAGCAGCTTCCGGGTCCCCCAAGAGACCCAGTACTTC.

This chain joins TRBV28 and TRBJ1-2; 7 bases align to TRBD1. The J segment lost 1 base and the V segment lost 6 bases, leaving 5 bases of the junction unmatched. This CDR3 has 14 amino acids. The V gene's germline CDR1 is MDHEN and CDR2 SYDVKM. The CDR3 DNA reads as TGTGCCAGCAGGATAAGGGACAGTAACTATGGCTACACCTTC. It encodes CASRIRDSNYGYTF.

The chain employs TRBV6-6 and TRBJ1-5; 9 nucleotides match TRBD1. Trimming removed 5 bases from V and 1 base from J; junction bases left unmatched: 15. The CDR3 runs 19 residues. Germline CDR1 is MNHNY and CDR2 is SVGAGI (reference sequence). CDR3 region: CASSPRGQGRSLSNQPQHF. As DNA, the CDR3 is TGTGCCAGCAGTCCTCGGGGACAGGGCCGGTCCTTAAGCAATCAGCCCCAGCATTTT.

In the case of this clone: This CDR3 is also generated by other DNA sequences in the sample. The chain is built from TRBV5-1 and TRBJ1-2, with D maybe TRBD1 (6 bases). V gave up 2 bases and J gave up 6 bases, with 8 bases separating them. In germline, CDR1 is SGHRS, CDR2 YFSETQ. The CDR3 is 12 residues long. The DNA for the CDR3 is TGCGCCAGCAGCTTACAGGGCGATGGCTACACCTTC. This sequence encodes CASSLQGDGYTF.

The gene calls are TRBV12-3 or TRBV12-4 and TRBJ1-2; D is unresolved. This CDR3 is built from 12 residues. Trimming pared 1 base from V and 6 bases from J, leaving 6 bases between. CDR3 residues: CASSLGHDGYTF. The CDR3 DNA follows: TGTGCCAGCAGTTTAGGACATGATGGCTACACCTTC.

The gene calls are TRBV2 and TRBJ1-3, with D maybe TRBD1 (6 bases). The CDR3 length is 15 residues. Deletions cut 6 bases from V and 2 bases from J, with 14 bases between. CDR1 is SNHLY and CDR2 is FYNNEI in the germline V gene. DNA of the CDR3: TGTGCCAGCAGACTATCACAGGGAACTGGAAACACCATATATTTT. It yields the protein CASRLSQGTGNTIYF.

CDR3 region: CASSSPGTSGQQYF. For the CDR3, the DNA is TGTGCCAGCAGCTCTCCCGGGACTAGCGGGCAGCAGTACTTC. V usage is TRBV11-1 and J usage is TRBJ2-7; 12 nucleotides match TRBD2. CDR1 is SGHAT, CDR2 FQDESV, per germline (reference sequence). The CDR3 totals 14 residues. J was trimmed by 8 bases and V by 4 bases; bases with no gene match: 6.

V and J are TRBV18 and TRBJ2-2; the D gene is possibly TRBD2 (5 bases). From germline, CDR1 is KGHSH and CDR2 LQKENI. V dropped 1 base and J dropped 5 bases, with 5 bases sitting between them. The CDR3 loop spans 13 amino acids. The CDR3 loop reads CASSPRETGELFF. The CDR3 region has the DNA TGTGCCAGCTCACCACGGGAGACCGGGGAGCTGTTTTTT.

This clone turned up a few times. J is TRBJ2-1 and V is TRBV6-4; no clear D gene. Germline lookup yields CDR1 MRHNA and CDR2 SNTAGT. CDR3 length: 13 amino acids. Trimming cost V 4 bases and J 5 bases, with 9 bases left between them. The CDR3 protein is CASSGGPDNEQFF. CDR3 coding DNA: TGTGCCAGCAGTGGCGGTCCGGACAATGAGCAGTTCTTC.

The V call is TRBV4-3, the J call TRBJ1-2; 8 bases are shared with TRBD1. CDR3 length: 15 amino acids. The J segment lost 8 bases and the V segment lost 2 bases, leaving 10 bases of the junction unmatched. Looked up from germline, CDR1 is LGHNA and CDR2 is YSLEER. CDR3 sequence (DNA): TGCGCCAGCAGCCAAAGGACAGGGCCGGCGAAGGGCTACACCTTC. Translated, it gives CASSQRTGPAKGYTF.

This clone has a handful of counts. The rearrangement uses TRBV9 and TRBJ2-3; D may be TRBD1 (6 bases). In germline, CDR1 is SGDLS, CDR2 YYNGEE. V lost 2 bases and J 3 bases, leaving 22 bases between the germline ends. The CDR3 extends over 18 amino acids. The CDR3 spells CASSVDIYPGEGTDTQYF. The CDR3, as DNA: TGTGCCAGCAGCGTCGACATTTACCCAGGGGAAGGTACAGATACGCAGTATTTT.

The V and J genes are TRBV3-1 (or the pseudogene TRBV3-2) and TRBJ2-2, with TRBD2 as a possible D gene (7 bases). V gave up 1 base and J gave up 4 bases, with 10 bases separating them. Per the germline V gene, CDR1 is LGHDT and CDR2 is YNNKEL (reference sequence). The CDR3 runs to 15 residues. The CDR3 reads CASSQGGGSTGELFF. CDR3 nucleotides: TGTGCCAGCAGCCAAGGGGGGGGCAGCACCGGGGAGCTGTTTTTT.